This is a list of T cell receptor beta chains from one sample in a study of blood T cell repertoires in COVID-19. Generated by immunoSEQ multiplex PCR, the TCRdb table keeps only in-frame clones and is missing some. Of approximately 140,000 clones in the sample, about 87% were seen once. The sample was peripheral blood. Receptors originate from a man at least 80 years old with acute or convalescent COVID-19. The CDR3 runs from the conserved cysteine through the conserved F or W. A D gene is named only where the DNA matches it firmly. Size tells how often a clone was seen (once, few, many) or the class of an expanded clone, and some rows leave it out.

d_call j_call v_call clone_size cdr3_nt cdr3_aa
TRBD1 TRBJ2-7 TRBV10-3 few TGTGCCATCAGTGACCATCCGGACAGGGACGAGCAGTACTTC CAISDHPDRDEQYF
TRBD1 TRBJ1-1 TRBV15 . TGTGCCACCAGCAGAGACCTAGACAGGGGAGAAGCTTTCTTT CATSRDLDRGEAFF
. TRBJ1-5 TRBV5-4 few TGTGCCAGCAGCTTGGCGGGGGAGAACAATCAGCCCCAGCATTTT CASSLAGENNQPQHF
. TRBJ2-2 TRBV28 . TGTGCCAGCACCTTGGGGGGGGCGCGCGGCGGGGAGCTGTTTTTT CASTLGGARGGELFF
. TRBJ2-3 TRBV28 once TGTGCCAGCAGCCCCCTAGCTTTCGGATCTACGCAGTATTTT CASSPLAFGSTQYF
TRBD1 TRBJ1-5 TRBV7-2 . TGTGCCAGCAGCTCCACAGGGGGCGAACAGCCCCAGCATTTT CASSSTGGEQPQHF
. TRBJ2-7 TRBV30 . TGTGCCTGGAGTGGAGGGCAGTCCCTCTACGAGCAGTACTTC CAWSGGQSLYEQYF
TRBD1 TRBJ1-2 TRBV28 . TGTGCCAGCAGACGACAGGGGGTCTATGGCTACACCTTC CASRRQGVYGYTF
TRBD1 TRBJ2-3 TRBV4-2 . TGTGCCAGCAGCCGACTCGGACAGGGATTAAACCCAACTAGCACAGATACGCAGTATTTT CASSRLGQGLNPTSTDTQYF
. TRBJ2-1 TRBV6-5 . TGTGCCAGCAGTTACGCGGGGTACAATGAGCAGTTCTTC CASSYAGYNEQFF
. TRBJ1-5 TRBV27 few TGTGCCAGCAGACCGGGACAACTTAGCAATCAGCCCCAGCATTTT CASRPGQLSNQPQHF
TRBD1 TRBJ2-3 TRBV5-1 . TGCGCCAGCAGCCTGGGGGACAGAACTAGCACAGATACGCAGTATTTT CASSLGDRTSTDTQYF
. TRBJ2-2 TRBV28 few TGTGCCAGCAGCCCCTGGCAGAACACCGGGGAGCTGTTTTTT CASSPWQNTGELFF
TRBD1 TRBJ2-7 TRBV5-1 once TGCGCCAGCAGCTTGGGGGGACAGGGGGTTGACGAGCAGTACTTC CASSLGGQGVDEQYF
. TRBJ2-7 TRBV2 . TGTGCCAGCAGTCAGGCTGAGACGGCCACCTACGAGCAGTACTTC CASSQAETATYEQYF
. TRBJ1-3 TRBV10-1 . TGCGCCAGCAGTGAGTCCTCTCCCGGAAACACCATATATTTT CASSESSPGNTIYF
TRBD1 TRBJ2-7 TRBV28 once TGTGCCAGCAGCCCGGGACAGGGGTTTTCCTACGAGCAGTACTTC CASSPGQGFSYEQYF
. TRBJ2-5 TRBV10-1 . TGCGCCAGCAGTGGAGGAAGCGGGGAGACCCAGTACTTC CASSGGSGETQYF
. TRBJ2-7 TRBV10-3 . TGTGCCACCGAAGGGACTTCCTACGAGCAGTACTTC CATEGTSYEQYF
TRBD2 TRBJ2-2 TRBV5-1 . TGCGCCAGCAGCTGGACTAGCGGGAACACCGGGGAGCTGTTTTTT CASSWTSGNTGELFF
TRBD1 TRBJ1-2 TRBV4-1 . TGCGCCAGCAGCCTCGTGGGACAGCACCGACCCTATGGCTACACCTTC CASSLVGQHRPYGYTF
. TRBJ2-6 TRBV19 . TGTGCCAGTAGTAGAATTACCGGCTCTGGGGCCAACGTCCTGACTTTC CASSRITGSGANVLTF
TRBD1 TRBJ2-5 TRBV7-9 . TGTGCCAGCAGCCGCACAGGGGCCTACCAAGAGACCCAGTACTTC CASSRTGAYQETQYF
. TRBJ2-5 TRBV9 few TGTGCCAGCAGCGTATCAACCATCGGAGAGACCCAGTACTTC CASSVSTIGETQYF
. TRBJ2-7 TRBV7-7 . TGTGCCAGCAGCAAAGGGGATTCCTACGAGCAGTACTTC CASSKGDSYEQYF
. TRBJ1-6 TRBV12-3/TRBV12-4 few TGTGCCAGCAGTTTTACCGGGACTTTACCCCTCCACTTT CASSFTGTLPLHF
. TRBJ1-2 TRBV3-1/TRBV3-2 once TGTGCCAGCAGCCAAGATCCCGGGGCTAACTATGGCTACACCTTC CASSQDPGANYGYTF
. TRBJ1-5 TRBV5-6 . TGTGCCAGCAGCTTGCGGCAGGGGTTCGGCAATCAGCCCCAGCATTTT CASSLRQGFGNQPQHF
. TRBJ2-2 TRBV3-1/TRBV3-2 . TGTGCCAGCAGCCAAGATCTATCCATCCTTTACACCGGGGAGCTGTTTTTT CASSQDLSILYTGELFF
TRBD1 TRBJ1-2 TRBV25-1 . TGTGCCAGCAGGGAAGCCGGGACAGGGGCCACTGGCTACACCTTC CASREAGTGATGYTF
TRBD1 TRBJ1-6 TRBV3-1/TRBV3-2 . TGTGCCAGCAGCCCGGGACAGGAGAATTCACCCCTCCACTTT CASSPGQENSPLHF
. TRBJ1-6 TRBV5-1 . TGCGCCAGCAGCTTCGGGAGCAGTTCCGATTCACCCCTCCACTTT CASSFGSSSDSPLHF